A single sample gave rise to the 6 T cell receptor beta chains below, sequenced in a study of blood T cell repertoires in COVID-19. Profiled with immunoSEQ multiplex PCR; TCRdb holds only in-frame clones, not every one. This table holds some 330,000 clones, around 87% found once. Sequenced material: PBMCs or T cells enriched from blood (not recorded which). The origin of the receptors is a middle-aged man in a cohort exposed to, infected with or recovered from COVID-19 (not recorded which).

This sequence joins TRBV7-7 and TRBJ1-4; no firm D call. This CDR3 is 15 amino acids long. Per germline, CDR1 SSHAT and CDR2 FNYEAQ (reference sequence). The V and J ends lost 3 bases and 8 bases respectively, with 16 bases between them. For the CDR3, the DNA is TGTGCCAGCAGCTTCAAGACCAGGTTGGAAGAAAAACTGTTTTTT. This gives the protein CASSFKTRLEEKLFF.

The V and J genes are TRBV3-1 (or the pseudogene TRBV3-2) and TRBJ1-2, with D unclear. The germline V gene has CDR1 LGHDT and CDR2 YNNKEL (reference sequence). This CDR3 is 15 amino acids long. V lost 0 bases and J lost 5, with 13 bases in between. This chain's CDR3 is CASSQDPHSFYGYTF. The CDR3 DNA follows: TGTGCCAGCAGCCAAGATCCACACAGTTTTTATGGCTACACCTTC.

Note on this clone: The sample contains more than one DNA sequence encoding this CDR3. The J gene is TRBJ1-1, the V gene TRBV6-1; a weak D match, TRBD1 (6 bases). V dropped 3 bases and J dropped 5 bases, with 10 bases sitting between them. Germline assignment: CDR1 MNHNS and CDR2 SASEGT. There are 13 residues in the CDR3. This CDR3 is CASSDRGNTEAFF. Here the CDR3 DNA reads TGTGCCAGCAGTGACAGGGGAAATACTGAAGCTTTCTTT.

The rearrangement links TRBV6-5 to TRBJ1-5, with TRBD1 matching 7 bases. The CDR3 loop spans 15 amino acids. Losses at the gene ends were 5 bases for V and 7 bases for J; bases not matched to a gene: 11. Per germline, CDR1 MNHEY and CDR2 SVGAGI. As DNA, the CDR3 is TGTGCCAGCAGTCTCACAGGGGCGGTCGAACAGCCCCAGCATTTT. Residues: CASSLTGAVEQPQHF.

The chain carries TRBV19 and TRBJ1-5, with unresolved D. The V end was cut by 3 bases, the J end by 5 bases, with 17 bases between. Germline-derived CDR1 and CDR2 are LNHDA and SQIVND (reference sequence). There are 16 residues in the CDR3. The CDR3 is CASSMGSARYDQPQHF. In DNA form, the CDR3 reads TGTGCCAGTAGTATGGGGAGCGCTCGCTACGATCAGCCCCAGCATTTT.

V usage is TRBV18 and J usage is TRBJ2-2, with 11 positions matching TRBD2. Germline loops: CDR1 KGHSH, CDR2 LQKENI. The CDR3 extends over 17 amino acids. V dropped 2 bases and J dropped 4; count of bases not matched to a gene: 6. The CDR3 is CASSPFASGRSTGELFF. The CDR3 coding sequence is TGTGCCAGCTCACCATTCGCTAGCGGGAGGTCCACCGGGGAGCTGTTTTTT.